This TCR beta chain was sequenced for a study of tissue T cells after allogeneic stem cell transplantation. The sample's time point: mouse harvest day 7 after allogeneic transplant. Tail vein injection delivered 10^7 T-cell-depleted bone marrow cells and 10^6 splenic CD5+ T cells. Clones were read by immunoSEQ multiplex PCR, and TCRdb kept only the in-frame ones, dropping some. The sample holds some 5,700 clones; under 55% are singletons and the top ten take around 10%. Per germline, CDR1 SGHLS and CDR2 HYDKME. The CDR3 has 16 residues. The V and J ends lost 0 bases and 2 bases, in that order; junction bases with no gene match: 5. A note on this clone: Its antigen is currently unknown. Any gene name here is a mouse gene name. The DNA ends 1 residue before the CDR3 does, and the rest of the CDR3 is filled in from the germline J gene.

Study conclusions and caveats: This small cohort was clinically heterogeneous, and sampling depth was a limitation. In patients and mice, blood and spleen missed much of tissue repertoire. Shared clones across patients were few; motif clustering revealed tissue-specific shared signatures.

The sequence derives from a female BALB/c mouse given C57BL/6 T cells with graft-versus-host disease after an allogeneic hematopoietic cell transplant. Sequenced input: gut tissue. The chain employs TRBV12-2 and TRBJ2-7; TRBD2 agrees at 11 bases. CDR3 region: CASSLERTGGTYEQYF. The covered CDR3 bases are TGTGCCAGCTCTCTCGAGCGGACTGGGGGGACCTATGAACAGTAC.